The clone carrying this TCR beta chain was found a few times. Trimming pared 3 bases from V and 0 bases from J, leaving 9 bases between. Germline V gene lookup returns CDR1 MNHNS and CDR2 SASEGT. The CDR3 loop spans 16 amino acids. The data were obtained in a study of blood T cell repertoires in COVID-19. The wider study: The study drew acute and convalescent COVID-19 samples from the United States, Italy and Spain. From T cells, B-cell-depleted T cells, or PBMCs came the material, which was cDNA or gDNA.

Per the study methods: Nucleated cell counts were estimated from reference gene primer amplification. Produced via immunoSEQ multiplex PCR; TCRdb's table is partial and in-frame only. The V and J calls and clone size come from that table; D and trimming were worked out from the DNA. This sample has about 100,000 clones, with 80% to 90% found just once. This clonotype was obtained from a man aged 80 or over with acute or convalescent COVID-19. What was sequenced was peripheral blood. The gene calls are TRBV6-1 and TRBJ1-6; D remains unclear. The CDR3 nucleotides read TGTGCCAGCAGTGACTTTAGGAGCTCCTATAATTCACCCCTCCACTTT. This gives the protein CASSDFRSSYNSPLHF.